The next 18 T cell receptor beta chains were all read from a single sample in a study of T cells in Graves' hyperthyroidism and ophthalmopathy. TCR beta CDR3 regions were amplified from RNA transcripts. HTBI primers were the set used in a first-round RT-PCR of the TCR CDR3. TCRdb reprocessed the multiplex PCR reads via MiXCR and lists one record per CDR3 protein. The data contain around 350,000 distinct CDR3 sequences, 15% of them singletons. The sample taken for sequencing was blood. The receptors come from a woman aged 60-75 years with Graves' ophthalmopathy.

The gene calls are TRBV9 and TRBJ2-1; D is possibly TRBD1 or TRBD2 (6 bases each). Trimming pared 4 bases from V and 7 bases from J, leaving 18 bases between. CDR1 is SGDLS and CDR2 is YYNGEE in the germline V gene. This CDR3 is 15 amino acids long. The DNA for the CDR3 is TGTGCCAGCAGCCACACGGGGGCTGGTCAGAATGAGCAGTTCTTC. Protein product: CASSHTGAGQNEQFF.

This clonotype was counted at least ten times. This chain links TRBV20-1 with TRBJ2-7, with 14 positions matching TRBD2. The CDR3 has 16 residues. Germline lookup yields CDR1 DFQATT and CDR2 SNEGSKA (reference sequence). The V gene end was trimmed by 2 bases and the J gene end by 4 bases; junction bases not matched to a gene: 7. The CDR3 DNA sequence: TGCAGTGCTAGATCGGGACTAGCGGGAGAATATTACGAGCAGTACTTC. This sequence encodes CSARSGLAGEYYEQYF.

This clonotype was observed many times. The chain recombines TRBV20-1 with TRBJ1-6; maybe TRBD1 (5 bases). The V end was cut by 6 bases, the J end by 7 bases, with 13 bases between. This CDR3 has 13 amino acids. Germline V gene lookup returns CDR1 DFQATT and CDR2 SNEGSKA (reference sequence). For the CDR3, the DNA is TGCAGTGCCCGCGGGGACTTAAATTCACCCCTCCACTTT. It is translated as CSARGDLNSPLHF.

This clonotype has a count of ten or more. The rearrangement joins TRBV2 to TRBJ1-6; 12 bases agree with TRBD1. The CDR3 extends over 15 amino acids. The V segment lost 6 bases and the J segment 8 bases; nucleotides outside the gene matches: 5. Germline V gives CDR1 SNHLY, CDR2 FYNNEI. The CDR3 loop is CASSAGTGGHSPLHF. Here the CDR3 DNA reads TGTGCCAGCAGCGCCGGGACAGGGGGCCATTCACCCCTCCACTTT. Supplemented by reference TRBV2 and TRBJ1-6, the full variable domain reads EPEVTQTPSHQVTQMGQEVILRCVPISNHLYFYWYRQILGQKVEFLVSFYNNEISEKSEIFDDQFSVERPDGSNFTLKIRSTKLEDSAMYFCASSAGTGGHSPLHFGNGTRLTVT.

The chain is built from TRBV11-2 and TRBJ1-1; the match to TRBD1 covers 7 bases. The CDR3 contains 13 residues. The trim removed 6 bases at V and 5 bases at J, leaving 6 bases unmatched. Germline loops: CDR1 SGHAT, CDR2 FQNNGV. For the CDR3, the DNA is TGTGCCAGCAGAACCGGGACAGTGACTGAAGCTTTCTTT. It is translated as CASRTGTVTEAFF.

This clonotype was detected many times. The chain links TRBV30 to TRBJ2-1; tentative D call: TRBD2 (5 bases). Trimming left V 5 bases short and J 5 bases short, with 10 bases between. Germline V lookup: CDR1 GTSNPN, CDR2 SVGIG (reference sequence). This CDR3 is 12 amino acids long. CDR3 nucleotide sequence: TGTGCCTGGGCTAGCCGTAACAATGAGCAGTTCTTC. Translated, it gives CAWASRNNEQFF.

This clonotype occurred many times. The V gene is TRBV2, the J gene TRBJ2-7, with 8 bases that match TRBD2. Per germline, CDR1 SNHLY and CDR2 FYNNEI. With 2 bases clipped from V and 0 bases from J, the junction kept 6 bases outside the gene matches. CDR3 size: 16 residues. This chain's CDR3 is CASSEWGGTSSYEQYF. CDR3 coding DNA: TGTGCCAGCAGTGAATGGGGGGGGACTAGCTCCTACGAGCAGTACTTC.

This chain joins TRBV29-1 and TRBJ2-3, with 7 nucleotides matching TRBD2. From germline, CDR1 is SQVTM and CDR2 ANQGSEA. V gave up 7 bases and J gave up 5 bases; unmatched junction bases: 21. This CDR3 has 17 amino acids. CDR3 sequence: CSGLGGEGQVLKDTQYF. CDR3 nucleotides: TGCAGCGGCTTAGGCGGGGAGGGCCAAGTTCTTAAAGATACGCAGTATTTT.

The chain employs TRBV5-1 and TRBJ2-3, with D unclear. The CDR3 length is 16 residues. Trimming stripped 3 bases from V and 6 bases from J, with 20 bases between. Germline CDR1 reads SGHRS; CDR2 reads YFSETQ. The CDR3 region is CASSSSCWQEMDTQYF. The CDR3 bases are TGCGCCAGCAGCTCCTCTTGCTGGCAGGAGATGGATACGCAGTATTTT.

This clonotype came up many times. The V and J genes are TRBV7-8 and TRBJ2-3, with a possible D match to TRBD2 (5 bases). Germline CDR1 reads SGHVS; CDR2 reads FQNEAQ. Trimming removed 3 bases at V and 3 bases at J, with 19 bases between. This CDR3 has 17 amino acids. The CDR3 reads CASSLASAAVTTDTQYF. CDR3 in DNA: TGTGCCAGCAGCTTGGCATCAGCGGCTGTAACTACAGATACGCAGTATTTT.

Many counts were recorded for this clonotype. The CDR3 bases are TGTGCCAGCAGCTTAGGGACAGGGTTGGAGACCCAGTACTTC. Encoded protein: CASSLGTGLETQYF. The genes are TRBV7-2 and TRBJ2-5, with 8 bases fitting TRBD1. Germline V gene lookup returns CDR1 SGHTA and CDR2 FQGNSA. The CDR3 is made up of 14 amino acids. The J segment lost 5 bases and the V segment lost 1 base, leaving 3 bases of the junction unmatched.

This clonotype was counted at least ten times. The chain employs TRBV7-2 and TRBJ2-5; 10 bases agree with TRBD2. CDR3 size: 17 residues. V was pared by 0 bases and J by 1 base, with 5 bases of the junction left unmatched. CDR1 and CDR2 from the germline V gene are SGHTA and FQGNSA. The CDR3 DNA follows: TGTGCCAGCAGCTTAGCCCTGACTAGCGGGTTCCAAGAGACCCAGTACTTC. Encoded protein: CASSLALTSGFQETQYF.

This clonotype was recorded many times. CDR3 loop: CAWTPSGQTLQETQYF. For the CDR3, the DNA is TGTGCCTGGACTCCCTCGGGGCAGACCCTCCAAGAGACCCAGTACTTC. V usage is TRBV30 and J usage is TRBJ2-5, with D tentatively TRBD1 or TRBD2 (5 bases each). V dropped 4 bases and J dropped 1 base, with 19 bases sitting between them. The CDR3 is 16 residues long. Germline V CDR1 and CDR2: GTSNPN, SVGIG (reference sequence). The variable domain in full, with the rest retrieved from reference TRBV30 and TRBJ2-5, is SQTIHQWPATLVQPVGSPLSLECTVEGTSNPNLYWYRQAAGRGLQLLFYSVGIGQISSEVPQNLSASRPQDRQFILSSKKLLLSDSGFYLCAWTPSGQTLQETQYFGPGTRLLVL.

This clonotype was observed a handful of times. The chain joins TRBV6-1 to TRBJ2-7; no clear D gene. CDR3 length: 14 residues. Per germline, CDR1 MNHNS and CDR2 SASEGT. Trimming took 2 bases from V and 2 from J, leaving 10 bases between them. This CDR3 is CASSEMRTAYEQYF. The CDR3 nucleotides read TGTGCCAGCAGTGAAATGCGAACAGCCTACGAGCAGTACTTC.

This clonotype was detected only a few times. This clone may be a read error of a much larger clone one base away. V is TRBV30 and J is TRBJ2-2; 7 bases are shared with TRBD2. This CDR3 comprises 14 residues. Germline V gene sequence: CDR1 GTSNPN, CDR2 SVGIG (reference sequence). CDR3 DNA sequence: TGTGCCTGGAGTGACTTGGGGGGGACCGGGGAGCTGTCTTTT. It codes for CAWSDLGGTGELSF.

This clonotype was picked up a small number of times. The chain combines TRBV12-3 or TRBV12-4 with TRBJ2-6, with TRBD1 identical over 9 bases. Trimming at V came to 3 bases and at J to 2 bases, leaving 5 bases not matched to a gene. The CDR3 runs 17 residues. This CDR3 is CASSLGQGATGANVLTF. CDR3 coding DNA: TGTGCCAGCAGTTTGGGACAGGGCGCCACTGGGGCCAACGTCCTGACTTTC.

This clonotype was seen more than once but under ten times. This rearrangement joins TRBV7-9 to TRBJ2-7; 11 nucleotides align to TRBD1. The V gene's germline CDR1 is SEHNR and CDR2 FQNEAQ (reference sequence). This CDR3 contains 14 residues. The ends lost 5 bases at V and 3 bases at J; junction bases unmatched: 3. CDR3 region: CASSKGTGGYEQYF. CDR3 nucleotide sequence: TGTGCCAGCAGCAAGGGGACAGGGGGCTACGAGCAGTACTTC.

The gene calls are TRBV10-3 and TRBJ1-6; 9 bases align to TRBD1. Germline lookup yields CDR1 ENHRY and CDR2 SYGVKD. CDR3 size: 17 residues. V shed 4 bases and J 6 bases; nucleotides not matched to a gene: 10. Here the CDR3 reads CAISAVQGAGTNSPLHF. CDR3 nucleotide sequence: TGTGCCATCAGTGCGGTACAGGGGGCCGGTACTAATTCACCCCTCCACTTT.